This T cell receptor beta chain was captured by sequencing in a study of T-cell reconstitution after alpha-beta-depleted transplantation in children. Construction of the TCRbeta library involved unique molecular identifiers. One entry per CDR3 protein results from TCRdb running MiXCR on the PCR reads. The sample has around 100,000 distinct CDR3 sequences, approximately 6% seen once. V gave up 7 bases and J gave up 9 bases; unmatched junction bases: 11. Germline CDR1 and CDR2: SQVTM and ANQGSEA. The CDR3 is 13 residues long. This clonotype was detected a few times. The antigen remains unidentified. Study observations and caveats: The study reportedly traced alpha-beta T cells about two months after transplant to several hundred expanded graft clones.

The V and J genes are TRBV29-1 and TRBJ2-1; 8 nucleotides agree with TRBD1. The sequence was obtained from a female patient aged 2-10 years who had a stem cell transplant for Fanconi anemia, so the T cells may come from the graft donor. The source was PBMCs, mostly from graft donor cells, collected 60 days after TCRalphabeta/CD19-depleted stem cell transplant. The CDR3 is CSASPRGPGEQFF. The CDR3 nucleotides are TGCAGCGCCTCTCCCAGGGGGCCAGGTGAGCAGTTCTTC.